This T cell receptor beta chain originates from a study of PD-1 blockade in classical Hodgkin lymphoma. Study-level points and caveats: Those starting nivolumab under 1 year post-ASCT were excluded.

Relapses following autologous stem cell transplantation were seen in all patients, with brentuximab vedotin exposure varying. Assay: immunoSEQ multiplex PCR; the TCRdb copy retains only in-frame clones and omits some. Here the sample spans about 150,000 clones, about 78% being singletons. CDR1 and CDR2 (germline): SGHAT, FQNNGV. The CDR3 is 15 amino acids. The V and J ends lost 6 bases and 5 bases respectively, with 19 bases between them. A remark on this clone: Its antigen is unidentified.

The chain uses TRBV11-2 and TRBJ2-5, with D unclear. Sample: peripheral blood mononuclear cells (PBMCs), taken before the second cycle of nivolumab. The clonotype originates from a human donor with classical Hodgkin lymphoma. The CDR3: CASSSSPQLVETQYF. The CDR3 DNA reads TGTGCCAGCAGTTCGTCTCCCCAACTGGTTGAGACCCAGTACTTC.